One and the same sample provided the 13 T cell receptor beta chains below, sequenced in a study of vaccination and CD4 T cells after COVID-19. Their specific antigens are unknown. Scientists ran DNA taken from cultured CD4+ T cells through the Oncomine TCR Beta short-read assay for sequencing. TCRdb re-called the PCR reads through MiXCR, storing one row per CDR3 protein. In the table there are roughly 3,300 distinct CDR3 sequences, around 19% of which are singletons. Sample treatment: roughly 10-day PBMC culture with coronavirus spike peptide pools or control peptides (ViraFEST assay). The sequenced sample was CD4+ T cells from blood, cultured in vitro. The receptors were gathered from a human donor who had recovered from COVID-19.

About this clonotype itself: The junction and the germline gene differ at one end; a read error may be behind it. The rearrangement links TRBV7-7 to TRBJ2-7; 9 nucleotides match TRBD1. The germline V gene has CDR1 SSHAT and CDR2 FNYEAQ (reference sequence). The CDR3 is 15 amino acids. CDR3 sequence reads: CASSLKGQGPCEQYF. The CDR3 region has the DNA TGTGCTAGCAGCTTAAAGGGACAGGGACCCTGCGAGCAGTACTTC.

This clonotype was found a few times. The chain joins TRBV9 to TRBJ2-2, with D possibly TRBD1 on 5 matching bases. The V end was cut by 6 bases, the J end by 5 bases, with 17 bases between. The CDR3 extends over 15 amino acids. Germline assignment: CDR1 SGDLS and CDR2 YYNGEE. As DNA, the CDR3 is TGTGCCAGCACCCCCGCAGGGTCAGGAACCGGGGAGCTGTTTTTT. It yields the protein CASTPAGSGTGELFF.

This clonotype is classed as large. Here the CDR3 reads CASSIVPPSEQYF. CDR3 nucleotides: TGTGCCAGTAGTATAGTCCCCCCAAGCGAGCAGTACTTC. The chain carries TRBV19 and TRBJ2-7, with unresolved D. The CDR3 covers 13 residues. The germline V and J ends were trimmed by 1 base and 6 bases, with 10 bases remaining between them. The germline V gene has CDR1 LNHDA and CDR2 SQIVND (reference sequence).

This clonotype is deemed medium-sized (0.01 to 0.1%). This chain joins TRBV20-1 and TRBJ1-6, with 11 bases fitting TRBD1. Per germline, CDR1 DFQATT and CDR2 SNEGSKA (reference sequence). V lost 2 bases to trimming and J lost 10 bases; unmatched junction nucleotides: 4. The CDR3 length is 14 residues. CDR3: CSARPGQGESPLHF. As DNA, the CDR3 is TGCAGTGCTAGACCGGGACAGGGGGAATCACCCCTCCACTTT.

By share, this clonotype ranks as large. The rearrangement joins TRBV5-5 to TRBJ2-7; TRBD2 aligns across 11 bases. The CDR3 is 15 residues long. CDR1 SGHKS and CDR2 YYEKEE come from the germline V gene (reference sequence). After removal of 5 bases from V and 1 base from J, the junction contained 5 bases not matched to a gene. The CDR3 here is CASSLTSGGSYEQYF. CDR3 coding DNA: TGTGCCAGCAGTCTAACTAGCGGGGGTTCCTACGAGCAGTACTTC.

Relative to its sample, this clonotype is large. The gene calls are TRBV6-5 and TRBJ1-1, with D uncertain. V lost 4 bases and J 4 bases, leaving 7 bases between the germline ends. This CDR3 has 12 residues. The germline gives CDR1 MNHEY, CDR2 SVGAGI. CDR3 DNA sequence: TGTGCCAGCAGTTTCGCAGGCACTGAAGCTTTCTTT. Translated, it gives CASSFAGTEAFF.

The chain couples TRBV12-3 or TRBV12-4 to TRBJ2-2; D gene ambiguous. V was cut by 6 bases and J by 6 bases, with 14 bases left in between. The CDR3 consists of 14 residues. The CDR3 here is CASSLLLGSGELFF. The CDR3, as DNA: TGTGCCAGCAGCCTCCTCCTAGGGTCCGGGGAGCTGTTTTTT.

The chain couples TRBV7-9 to TRBJ1-1, with D possibly matching TRBD1 (6 bases). V was pared by 2 bases and J by 4 bases, with 20 bases between. CDR1 and CDR2 (germline): SEHNR, FQNEAQ (reference sequence). The CDR3 is 17 residues long. For the CDR3, the DNA is TGTGCCAGCAGCTTAAGGGGATTTGGGGGGCGCGTCACTGAAGCTTTCTTT. Protein: CASSLRGFGGRVTEAFF.

J is TRBJ2-2 and V is TRBV9, with D uncertain. The V end was cut by 2 bases, the J end by 0 bases, with 11 bases between. From germline, CDR1 is SGDLS and CDR2 YYNGEE. The CDR3 extends over 16 amino acids. The CDR3 region has the DNA TGTGCCAGCAGCGTTAGAGGCTGGCCGAACACCGGGGAGCTGTTTTTT. Its translation: CASSVRGWPNTGELFF.

J is TRBJ1-2 and V is TRBV7-3, with no clear D. V lost 2 bases to trimming and J lost 2 bases, with 6 bases between them. Germline CDR1 and CDR2: SGHTA and FQGTGA. The CDR3 is 13 amino acids. CDR3 in amino acids: CASSLSPNYGYTF. CDR3 sequence (DNA): TGTGCCAGCAGCTTATCACCGAACTATGGCTACACCTTC.

Sample share makes this clonotype medium-sized. The chain couples TRBV7-6 to TRBJ2-7, with D perhaps given as TRBD1 or TRBD2 (5 bases each). Germline values: CDR1 SGHVS, CDR2 FNYEAQ. CDR3 length equals 21 residues. The V end lost 0 bases, the J end lost 2 bases, and 29 bases lay between the germline ends. The CDR3 coding sequence is TGTGCCAGCAGCTTAGCGGGCTTCGTGGTAGAGGGGCCAGGTTCGACCTACGAGCAGTACTTC. Encoded protein: CASSLAGFVVEGPGSTYEQYF. Full variable domain (rest looked up from reference TRBV7-6 and TRBJ2-7): GAGVSQSPRYKVTKRGQDVALRCDPISGHVSLYWYRQALGQGPEFLTYFNYEAQQDKSGLPNDRFSAERPEGSISTLTIQRTEQRDSAMYRCASSLAGFVVEGPGSTYEQYFGPGTRLTVT.

The chain has TRBV5-1 and TRBJ1-1; 10 bases map to TRBD1. The germline CDR1 and CDR2 sequences are SGHRS and YFSETQ. The CDR3 contains 15 residues. V dropped 4 bases and J dropped 2; count of bases not matched to a gene: 5. CDR3 sequence (DNA): TGCGCCAGCAGCATGACAGGGGGCCCTAACACTGAAGCTTTCTTT. Translated, it gives CASSMTGGPNTEAFF.

This clonotype is labeled medium-sized. As DNA, the CDR3 is TGTGCCAACAAAAAAGGGGCTGCAAACTATGGCTACACCTTC. Translating it yields CANKKGAANYGYTF. The rearrangement links TRBV2 to TRBJ1-2; tentatively, D is TRBD1 (5 bases). The CDR3 runs to 14 residues. V was clipped by 10 bases and J by 2 bases, with 17 bases between them. CDR1 SNHLY and CDR2 FYNNEI come from the germline V gene.